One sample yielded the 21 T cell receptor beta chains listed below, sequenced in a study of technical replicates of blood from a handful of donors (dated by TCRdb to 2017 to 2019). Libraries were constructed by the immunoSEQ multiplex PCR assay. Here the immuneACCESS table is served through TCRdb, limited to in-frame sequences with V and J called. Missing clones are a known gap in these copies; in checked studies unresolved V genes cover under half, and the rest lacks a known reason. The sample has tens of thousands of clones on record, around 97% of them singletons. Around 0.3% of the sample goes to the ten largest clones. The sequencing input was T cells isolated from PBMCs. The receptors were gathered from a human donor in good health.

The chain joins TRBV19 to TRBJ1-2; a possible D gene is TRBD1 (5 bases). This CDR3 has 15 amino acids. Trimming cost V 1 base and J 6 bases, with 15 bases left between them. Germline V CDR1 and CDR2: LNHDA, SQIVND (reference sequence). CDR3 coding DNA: TGTGCCAGTAGTATAGGATCAGGGCGGCGTGATGGCTACACCTTC. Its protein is CASSIGSGRRDGYTF.

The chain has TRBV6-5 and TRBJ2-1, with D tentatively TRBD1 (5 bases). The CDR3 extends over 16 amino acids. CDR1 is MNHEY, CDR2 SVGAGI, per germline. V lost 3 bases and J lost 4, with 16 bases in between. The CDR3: CASSYTGAGAYNEQFF. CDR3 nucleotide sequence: TGTGCCAGCAGTTATACCGGCGCTGGGGCATACAATGAGCAGTTCTTC.

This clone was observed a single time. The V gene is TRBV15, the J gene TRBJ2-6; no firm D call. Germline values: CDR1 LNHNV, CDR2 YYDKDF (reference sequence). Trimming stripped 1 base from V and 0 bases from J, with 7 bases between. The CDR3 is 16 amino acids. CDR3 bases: TGTGCCACCAGCAGAGCTAGGTTCTCTGGGGCCAACGTCCTGACTTTC. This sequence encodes CATSRARFSGANVLTF.

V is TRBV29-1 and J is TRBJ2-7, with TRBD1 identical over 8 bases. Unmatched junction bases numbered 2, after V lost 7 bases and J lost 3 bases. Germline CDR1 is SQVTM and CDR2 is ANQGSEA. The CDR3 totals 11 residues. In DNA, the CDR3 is TGCAGCGGCACAGGGGGCTACGAGCAGTACTTC. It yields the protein CSGTGGYEQYF.

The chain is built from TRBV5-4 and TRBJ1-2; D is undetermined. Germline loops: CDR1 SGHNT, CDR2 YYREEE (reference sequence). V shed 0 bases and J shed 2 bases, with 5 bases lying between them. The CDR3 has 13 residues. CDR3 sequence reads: CASSLGRNYGYTF. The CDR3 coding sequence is TGTGCCAGCAGCTTGGGCAGAAACTATGGCTACACCTTC.

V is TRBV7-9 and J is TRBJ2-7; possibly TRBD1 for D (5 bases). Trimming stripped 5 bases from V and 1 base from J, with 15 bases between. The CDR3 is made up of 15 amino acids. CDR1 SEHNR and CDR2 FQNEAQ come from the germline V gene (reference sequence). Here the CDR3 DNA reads TGTGCCAGCAGCGGTTTCCTTGACAGATCCTACGAGCAGTACTTC. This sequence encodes CASSGFLDRSYEQYF. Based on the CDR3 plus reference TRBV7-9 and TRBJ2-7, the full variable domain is DTGVSQNPRHKITKRGQNVTFRCDPISEHNRLYWYRQTLGQGPEFLTYFQNEAQLEKSRLLSDRFSAERPKGSFSTLEIQRTEQGDSAMYLCASSGFLDRSYEQYFGPGTRLTVT.

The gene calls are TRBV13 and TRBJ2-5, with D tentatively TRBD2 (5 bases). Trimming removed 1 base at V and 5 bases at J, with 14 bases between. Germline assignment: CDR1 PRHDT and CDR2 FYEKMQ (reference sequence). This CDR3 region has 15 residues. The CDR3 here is CASSLERERMETQYF. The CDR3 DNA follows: TGTGCCAGCAGCTTAGAGAGGGAACGTATGGAGACCCAGTACTTC. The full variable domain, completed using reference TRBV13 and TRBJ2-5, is AAGVIQSPRHLIKEKRETATLKCYPIPRHDTVYWYQQGPGQDPQFLISFYEKMQSDKGSIPDRFSAQQFSDYHSELNMSSLELGDSALYFCASSLERERMETQYFGPGTRLLVL.

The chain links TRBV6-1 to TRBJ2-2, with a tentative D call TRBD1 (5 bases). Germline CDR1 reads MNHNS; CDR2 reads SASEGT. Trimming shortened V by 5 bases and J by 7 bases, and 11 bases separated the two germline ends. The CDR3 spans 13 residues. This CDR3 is CASSPREDGELFF. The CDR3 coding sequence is TGTGCCAGCAGTCCCAGGGAAGACGGGGAGCTGTTTTTT.

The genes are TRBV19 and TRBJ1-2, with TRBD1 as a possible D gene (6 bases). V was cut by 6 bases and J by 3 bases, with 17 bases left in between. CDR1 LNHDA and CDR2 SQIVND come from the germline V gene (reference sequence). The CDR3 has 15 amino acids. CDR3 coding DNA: TGTGCCAGTAGACTTTACCGGGACACGGACTATGGCTACACCTTC. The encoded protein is CASRLYRDTDYGYTF. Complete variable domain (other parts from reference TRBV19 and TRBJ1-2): DGGITQSPKYLFRKEGQNVTLSCEQNLNHDAMYWYRQDPGQGLRLIYYSQIVNDFQKGDIAEGYSVSREKKESFPLTVTSAQKNPTAFYLCASRLYRDTDYGYTFGSGTRLTVV.

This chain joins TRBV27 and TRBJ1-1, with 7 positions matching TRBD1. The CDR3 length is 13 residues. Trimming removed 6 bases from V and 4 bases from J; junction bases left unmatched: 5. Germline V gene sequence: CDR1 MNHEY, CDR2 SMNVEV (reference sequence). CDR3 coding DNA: TGTGCCAGCAGGTATCCAGGGGGCACTGAAGCTTTCTTT. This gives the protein CASRYPGGTEAFF.

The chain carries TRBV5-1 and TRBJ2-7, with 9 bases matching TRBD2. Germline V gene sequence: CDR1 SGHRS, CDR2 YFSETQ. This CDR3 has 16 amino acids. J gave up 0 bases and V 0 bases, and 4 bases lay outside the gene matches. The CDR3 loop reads CASSLAEREVSYEQYF. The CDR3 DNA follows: TGCGCCAGCAGCTTGGCCGAGCGGGAGGTCTCCTACGAGCAGTACTTC.

Here the CDR3 reads CASSLERLAGAETQYF. The CDR3 nucleotides read TGTGCCAGCAGCTTAGAGCGGCTAGCGGGAGCCGAGACCCAGTACTTC. V gene TRBV7-8 combines with J gene TRBJ2-5, with 10 bases that match TRBD2. This CDR3 is 16 amino acids long. With V trimmed by 1 base and J by 5 bases, 7 bases remained unmatched. Germline V gene data show CDR1 as SGHVS and CDR2 as FQNEAQ.

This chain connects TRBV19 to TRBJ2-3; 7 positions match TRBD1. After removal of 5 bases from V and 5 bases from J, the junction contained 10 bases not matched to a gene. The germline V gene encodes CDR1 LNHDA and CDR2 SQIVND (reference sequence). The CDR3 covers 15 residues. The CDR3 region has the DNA TGTGCCAGTAGTGCCTGGGGTTACAGGGGAGATACGCAGTATTTT. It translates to CASSAWGYRGDTQYF.

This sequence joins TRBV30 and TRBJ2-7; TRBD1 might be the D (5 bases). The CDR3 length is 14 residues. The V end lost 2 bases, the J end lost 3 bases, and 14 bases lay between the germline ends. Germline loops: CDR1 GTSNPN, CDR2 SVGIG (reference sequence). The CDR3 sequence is CAWSKTATGYEQYF. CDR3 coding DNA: TGTGCCTGGAGTAAAACGGCTACAGGCTACGAGCAGTACTTC. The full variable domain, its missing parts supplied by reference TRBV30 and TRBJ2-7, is SQTIHQWPATLVQPVGSPLSLECTVEGTSNPNLYWYRQAAGRGLQLLFYSVGIGQISSEVPQNLSASRPQDRQFILSSKKLLLSDSGFYLCAWSKTATGYEQYFGPGTRLTVT.

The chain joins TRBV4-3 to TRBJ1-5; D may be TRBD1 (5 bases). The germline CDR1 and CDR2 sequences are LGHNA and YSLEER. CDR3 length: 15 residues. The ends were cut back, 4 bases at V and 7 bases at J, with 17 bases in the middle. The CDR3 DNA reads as TGCGCCAGCAGCCGAATTTGGGGGGAGGGACAGCCCCAGCATTTT. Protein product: CASSRIWGEGQPQHF.

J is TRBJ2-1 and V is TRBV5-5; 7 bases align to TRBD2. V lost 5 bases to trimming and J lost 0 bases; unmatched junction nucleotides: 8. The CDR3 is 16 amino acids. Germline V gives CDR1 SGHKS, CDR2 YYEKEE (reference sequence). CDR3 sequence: CASRIGLADSYNEQFF. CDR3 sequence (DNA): TGTGCCAGCAGAATTGGGCTAGCGGACTCCTACAATGAGCAGTTCTTC.

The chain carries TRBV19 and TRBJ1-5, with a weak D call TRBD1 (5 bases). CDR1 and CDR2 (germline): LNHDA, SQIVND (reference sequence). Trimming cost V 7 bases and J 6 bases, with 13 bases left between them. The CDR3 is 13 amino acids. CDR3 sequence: CASKSQGVQPQHF. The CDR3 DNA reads TGTGCCAGTAAGTCTCAGGGCGTTCAGCCCCAGCATTTT.

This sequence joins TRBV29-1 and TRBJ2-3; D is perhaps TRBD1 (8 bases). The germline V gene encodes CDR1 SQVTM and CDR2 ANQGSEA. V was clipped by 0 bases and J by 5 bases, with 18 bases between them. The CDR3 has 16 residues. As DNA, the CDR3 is TGCAGCGTTGAAGATCGGGGGGCAGGGGGCCGAGATACGCAGTATTTT. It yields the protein CSVEDRGAGGRDTQYF.

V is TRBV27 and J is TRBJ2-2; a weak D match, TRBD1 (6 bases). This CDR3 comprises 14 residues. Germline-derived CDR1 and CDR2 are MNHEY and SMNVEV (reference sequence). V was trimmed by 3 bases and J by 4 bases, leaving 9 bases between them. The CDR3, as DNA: TGTGCCAGCAGTTTTGTAGGGGGCACCGGGGAGCTGTTTTTT. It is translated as CASSFVGGTGELFF.

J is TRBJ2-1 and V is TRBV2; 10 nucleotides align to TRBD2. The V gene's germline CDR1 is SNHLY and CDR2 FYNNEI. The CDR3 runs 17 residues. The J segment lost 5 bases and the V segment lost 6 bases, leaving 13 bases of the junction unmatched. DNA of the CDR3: TGTGCCAGCAGGAAACAGGTAGCGGGAGGCCTAAACAATGAGCAGTTCTTC. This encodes CASRKQVAGGLNNEQFF. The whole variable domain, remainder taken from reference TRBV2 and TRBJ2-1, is EPEVTQTPSHQVTQMGQEVILRCVPISNHLYFYWYRQILGQKVEFLVSFYNNEISEKSEIFDDQFSVERPDGSNFTLKIRSTKLEDSAMYFCASRKQVAGGLNNEQFFGPGTRLTVL.

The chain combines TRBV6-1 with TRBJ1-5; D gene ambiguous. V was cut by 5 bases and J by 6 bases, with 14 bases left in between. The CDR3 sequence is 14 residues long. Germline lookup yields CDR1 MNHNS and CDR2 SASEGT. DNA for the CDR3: TGTGCCAGCAGTCTATCCGGGGTGGCTCAGCCCCAGCATTTT. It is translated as CASSLSGVAQPQHF.